Shown below are 4 T cell receptor beta chains from a single sample sequenced in a study of cytomegalovirus exposure and HLA in healthy donors. This PCR relied on a set of 60 Vbeta primers and 13 Jbeta primers. The method was immunoSEQ multiplex PCR; TCRdb's version includes in-frame clones alone and lacks a portion of them. The sample includes a few hundred thousand clones, less than 80% of them seen just once. The sequenced sample was PBMCs. These receptors originate from a girl aged 2 to 9 in good health and CMV-seronegative.

This chain uses TRBV5-5 with TRBJ2-2; 9 bases map to TRBD1. Germline V lookup: CDR1 SGHKS, CDR2 YYEKEE (reference sequence). CDR3 length: 15 amino acids. The trim removed 4 bases at V and 7 bases at J, leaving 8 bases unmatched. In DNA, the CDR3 is TGTGCCAGCAGCATGTACAGGGGGCTGAACGGGGAGCTGTTTTTT. Protein sequence: CASSMYRGLNGELFF.

This clone was counted between two and nine times. One end of the junction is discordant with germline, which a read error may explain. The rearrangement uses TRBV2 and TRBJ2-5; D unclear. There are 13 residues in the CDR3. Per the germline V gene, CDR1 is SNHLY and CDR2 is FYNNEI. The CDR3 region has the DNA TGTGCCAGCAGGGAAGTGGGCTTCGAGACCCAGTACTTC. This codes for CASREVGFETQYF.

The V call is TRBV29-1, the J call TRBJ2-7, with D tentatively TRBD2 (6 bases). Between the trimmed V and J ends, which lost 7 bases and 4 bases, there was a span of 14 bases. This CDR3 region has 12 residues. Per the germline V gene, CDR1 is SQVTM and CDR2 is ANQGSEA. CDR3 DNA sequence: TGCAGCGCCCGGGAGTCCCTATACGAGCAGTACTTC. Its translation: CSARESLYEQYF.

The chain employs TRBV6-5 and TRBJ2-7; perhaps TRBD1 as D (5 bases). The CDR3 sequence is 15 residues long. Germline V lookup: CDR1 MNHEY, CDR2 SVGAGI. V was shortened by 4 bases and J by 0 bases, with 13 bases between the two germline ends. The CDR3 DNA reads TGTGCCAGCAGTTTGAAGGGGCCGAGCTCCTACGAGCAGTACTTC. Protein: CASSLKGPSSYEQYF.